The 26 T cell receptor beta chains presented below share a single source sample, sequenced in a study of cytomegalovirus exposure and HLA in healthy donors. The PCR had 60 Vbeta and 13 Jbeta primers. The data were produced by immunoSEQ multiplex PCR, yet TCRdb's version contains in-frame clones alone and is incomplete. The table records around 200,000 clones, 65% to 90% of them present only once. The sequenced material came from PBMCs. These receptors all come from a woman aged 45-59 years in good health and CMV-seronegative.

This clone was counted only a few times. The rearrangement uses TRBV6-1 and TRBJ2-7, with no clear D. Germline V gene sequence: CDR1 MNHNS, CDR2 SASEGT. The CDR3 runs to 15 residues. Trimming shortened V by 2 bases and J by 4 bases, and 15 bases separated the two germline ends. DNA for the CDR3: TGTGCCAGCAGTGAATATCGACTCAAAACTTACGAGCAGTACTTC. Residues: CASSEYRLKTYEQYF.

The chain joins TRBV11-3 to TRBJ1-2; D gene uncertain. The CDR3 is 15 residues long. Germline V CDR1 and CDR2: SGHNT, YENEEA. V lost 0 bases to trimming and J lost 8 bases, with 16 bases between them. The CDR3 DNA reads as TGTGCCAGCAGCTTAGAAAAGATCTACACTATGGGCTACACCTTC. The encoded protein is CASSLEKIYTMGYTF.

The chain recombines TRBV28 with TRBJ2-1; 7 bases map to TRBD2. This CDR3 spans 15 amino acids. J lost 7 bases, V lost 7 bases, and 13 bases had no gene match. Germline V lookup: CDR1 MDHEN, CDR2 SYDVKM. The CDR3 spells CASKEGGPGSNEQFF. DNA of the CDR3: TGTGCCAGCAAGGAGGGAGGGCCAGGATCGAATGAGCAGTTCTTC.

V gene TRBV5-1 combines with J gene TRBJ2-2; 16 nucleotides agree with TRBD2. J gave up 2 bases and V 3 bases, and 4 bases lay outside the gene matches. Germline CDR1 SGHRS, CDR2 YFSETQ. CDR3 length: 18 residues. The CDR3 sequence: CASSSGLAGGPNTGELFF. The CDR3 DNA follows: TGCGCCAGCAGCTCGGGACTAGCGGGAGGGCCTAACACCGGGGAGCTGTTTTTT. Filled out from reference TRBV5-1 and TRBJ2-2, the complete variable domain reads KAGVTQTPRYLIKTRGQQVTLSCSPISGHRSVSWYQQTPGQGLQFLFEYFSETQRNKGNFPGRFSGRQFSNSRSEMNVSTLELGDSALYLCASSSGLAGGPNTGELFFGEGSRLTVL.

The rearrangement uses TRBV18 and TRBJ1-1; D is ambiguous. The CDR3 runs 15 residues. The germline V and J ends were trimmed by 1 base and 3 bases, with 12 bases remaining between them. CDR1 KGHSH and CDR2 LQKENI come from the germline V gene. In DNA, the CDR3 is TGTGCCAGCTCACCACAAGAGGGCGGGGACACTGAAGCTTTCTTT. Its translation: CASSPQEGGDTEAFF.

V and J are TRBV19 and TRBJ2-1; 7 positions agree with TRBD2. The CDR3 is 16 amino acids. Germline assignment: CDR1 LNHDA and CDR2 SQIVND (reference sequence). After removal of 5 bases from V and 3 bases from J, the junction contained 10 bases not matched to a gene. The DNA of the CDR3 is TGTGCCAGTAGTCCGGGAGGCCTAGCAAGCTACAATGAGCAGTTCTTC. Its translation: CASSPGGLASYNEQFF.

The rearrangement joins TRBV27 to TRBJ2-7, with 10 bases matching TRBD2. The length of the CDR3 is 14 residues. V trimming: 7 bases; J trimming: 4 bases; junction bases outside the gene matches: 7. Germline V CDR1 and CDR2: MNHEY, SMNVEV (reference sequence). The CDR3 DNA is TGTGCCAGCAAAGCCGGGACTAGCGATTACGAGCAGTACTTC. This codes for CASKAGTSDYEQYF.

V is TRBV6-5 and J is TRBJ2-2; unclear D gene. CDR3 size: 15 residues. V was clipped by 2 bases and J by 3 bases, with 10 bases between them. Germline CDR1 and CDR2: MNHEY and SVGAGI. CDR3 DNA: TGTGCCAGCAGTTACCTCCGTTCGGACACCGGGGAGCTGTTTTTT. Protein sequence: CASSYLRSDTGELFF.

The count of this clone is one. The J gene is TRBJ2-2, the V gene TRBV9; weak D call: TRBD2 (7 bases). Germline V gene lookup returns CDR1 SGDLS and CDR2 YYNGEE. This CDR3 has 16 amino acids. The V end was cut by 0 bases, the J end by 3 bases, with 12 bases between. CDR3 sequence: CASSVGGGRYTGELFF. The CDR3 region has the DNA TGTGCCAGCAGCGTAGGGGGGGGCCGATACACCGGGGAGCTGTTTTTT.

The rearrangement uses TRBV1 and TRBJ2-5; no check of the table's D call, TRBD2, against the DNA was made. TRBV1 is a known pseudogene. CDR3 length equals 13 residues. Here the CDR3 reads CTSSHATGETQYF. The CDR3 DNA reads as TGCACCAGCAGCCATGCGACCGGGGAGACCCAGTACTTC.

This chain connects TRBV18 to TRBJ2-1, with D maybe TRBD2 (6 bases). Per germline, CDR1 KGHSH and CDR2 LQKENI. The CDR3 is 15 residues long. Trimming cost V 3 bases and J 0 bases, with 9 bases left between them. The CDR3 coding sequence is TGTGCCAGCTCACCGGCTAGCGCCTCCTACAATGAGCAGTTCTTC. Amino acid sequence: CASSPASASYNEQFF.

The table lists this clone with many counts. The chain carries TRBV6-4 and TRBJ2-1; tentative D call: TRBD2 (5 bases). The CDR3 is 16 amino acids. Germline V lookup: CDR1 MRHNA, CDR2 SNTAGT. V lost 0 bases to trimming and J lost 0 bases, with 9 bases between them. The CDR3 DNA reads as TGTGCCAGCAGTGACTCAACTAGGAGCTCCTACAATGAGCAGTTCTTC. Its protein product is CASSDSTRSSYNEQFF.

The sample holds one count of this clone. The CDR3 DNA follows: TGTGCCTGGAGTGTGGGACAGGGGGGAATATACGAGCAGTACTTC. Translation gives CAWSVGQGGIYEQYF. The chain combines TRBV30 with TRBJ2-5; 11 bases fit TRBD1. Gene TRBJ2-7 matches the end of the DNA better, so the J call may be wrong. The CDR3 runs 15 residues. Looked up from germline, CDR1 is GTSNPN and CDR2 is SVGIG (reference sequence).

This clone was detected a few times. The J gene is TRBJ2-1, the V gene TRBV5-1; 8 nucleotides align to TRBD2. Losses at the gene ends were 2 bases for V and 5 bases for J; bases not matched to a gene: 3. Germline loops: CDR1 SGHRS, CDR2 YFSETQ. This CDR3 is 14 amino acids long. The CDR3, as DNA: TGCGCCAGCAGCTTTACTAGCGGAAACAATGAGCAGTTCTTC. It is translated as CASSFTSGNNEQFF.

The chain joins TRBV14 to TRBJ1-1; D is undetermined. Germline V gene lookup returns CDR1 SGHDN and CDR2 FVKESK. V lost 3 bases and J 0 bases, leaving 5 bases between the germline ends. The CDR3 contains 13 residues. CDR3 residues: CASSHRLNTEAFF. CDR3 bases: TGTGCCAGCAGCCACAGGTTGAACACTGAAGCTTTCTTT.

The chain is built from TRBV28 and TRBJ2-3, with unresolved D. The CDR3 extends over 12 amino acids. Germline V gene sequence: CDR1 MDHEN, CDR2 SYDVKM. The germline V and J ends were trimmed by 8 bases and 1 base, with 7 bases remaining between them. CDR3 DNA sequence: TGTGCCAGCGGCTCTGGCACAGATACGCAGTATTTT. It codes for CASGSGTDTQYF.

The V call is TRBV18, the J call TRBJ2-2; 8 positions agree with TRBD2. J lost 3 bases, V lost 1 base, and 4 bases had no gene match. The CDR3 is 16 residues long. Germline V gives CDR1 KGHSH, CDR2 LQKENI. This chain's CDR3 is CASSPRIGGDTGELFF. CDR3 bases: TGTGCCAGCTCACCACGTATCGGGGGGGACACCGGGGAGCTGTTTTTT.

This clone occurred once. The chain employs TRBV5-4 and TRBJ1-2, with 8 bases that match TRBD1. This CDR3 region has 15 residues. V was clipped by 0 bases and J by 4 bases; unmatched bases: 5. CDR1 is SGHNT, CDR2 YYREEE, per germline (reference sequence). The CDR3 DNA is TGTGCCAGCAGCTTGGAAGGGGACAGGCCCTATGGCTACACCTTC. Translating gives CASSLEGDRPYGYTF.

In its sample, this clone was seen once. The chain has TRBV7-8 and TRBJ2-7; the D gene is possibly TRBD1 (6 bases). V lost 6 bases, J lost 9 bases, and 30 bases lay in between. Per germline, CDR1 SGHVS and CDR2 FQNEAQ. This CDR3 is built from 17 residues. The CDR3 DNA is TGTGCCAGCAGACAGCTTATAATGTCCCCCAAGGACAGCCTGCAGTACTTC. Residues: CASRQLIMSPKDSLQYF.

CDR3 sequence: CASSVGGLAGRDEQYF. The CDR3 coding sequence is TGTGCCAGCAGCGTAGGGGGCCTAGCGGGAAGAGACGAGCAGTACTTC. The V call is TRBV9, the J call TRBJ2-7; TRBD2 matches at 9 bases. V shed 0 bases, J shed 5 bases, and the junction held 9 bases outside the gene matches. Germline V gene lookup returns CDR1 SGDLS and CDR2 YYNGEE. The CDR3 contains 16 residues. Variable domain in full (rest from reference TRBV9 and TRBJ2-7): DSGVTQTPKHLITATGQRVTLRCSPRSGDLSVYWYQQSLDQGLQFLIQYYNGEERAKGNILERFSAQQFPDLHSELNLSSLELGDSALYFCASSVGGLAGRDEQYFGPGTRLTVT.

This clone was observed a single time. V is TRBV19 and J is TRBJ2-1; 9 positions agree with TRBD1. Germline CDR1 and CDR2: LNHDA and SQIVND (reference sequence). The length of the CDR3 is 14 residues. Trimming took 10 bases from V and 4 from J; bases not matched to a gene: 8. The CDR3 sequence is CAISDRGEYNEQFF. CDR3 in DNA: TGTGCCATATCGGACAGGGGCGAATACAATGAGCAGTTCTTC.

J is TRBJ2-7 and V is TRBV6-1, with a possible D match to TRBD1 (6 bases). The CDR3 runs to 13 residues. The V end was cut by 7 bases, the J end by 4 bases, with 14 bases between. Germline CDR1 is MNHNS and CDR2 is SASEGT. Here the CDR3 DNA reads TGTGCCAGCACCTACCAGGGACAATACGAGCAGTACTTC. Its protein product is CASTYQGQYEQYF.

CDR3: CASSLYILNTEAFF. The CDR3 DNA is TGTGCCAGCAGTTTATACATCCTGAACACTGAAGCTTTCTTT. The chain couples TRBV27 to TRBJ1-1; D not resolved. CDR1 is MNHEY and CDR2 is SMNVEV in the germline V gene (reference sequence). The length of the CDR3 is 14 residues. V dropped 1 base and J dropped 0 bases, with 6 bases sitting between them.

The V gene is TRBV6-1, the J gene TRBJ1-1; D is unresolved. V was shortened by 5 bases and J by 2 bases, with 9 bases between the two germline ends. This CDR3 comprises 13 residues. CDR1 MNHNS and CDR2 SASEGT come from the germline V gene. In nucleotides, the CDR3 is TGTGCCAGCAGTTTGGAGTTTAACACTGAAGCTTTCTTT. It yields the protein CASSLEFNTEAFF.

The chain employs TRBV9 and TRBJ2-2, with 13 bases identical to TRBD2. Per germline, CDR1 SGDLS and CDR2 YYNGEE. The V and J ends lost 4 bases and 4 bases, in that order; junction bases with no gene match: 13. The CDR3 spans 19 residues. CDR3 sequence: CASSIGLAGAYEATGELFF. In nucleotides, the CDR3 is TGTGCCAGCAGCATAGGACTAGCGGGAGCGTACGAAGCCACCGGGGAGCTGTTTTTT.

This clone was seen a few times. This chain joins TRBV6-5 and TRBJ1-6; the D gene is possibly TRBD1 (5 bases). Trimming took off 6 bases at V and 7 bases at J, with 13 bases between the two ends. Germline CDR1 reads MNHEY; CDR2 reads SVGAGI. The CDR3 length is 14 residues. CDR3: CASSDSDLNSPLHF. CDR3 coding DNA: TGTGCCAGCAGCGACAGTGACTTAAATTCACCCCTCCACTTT.